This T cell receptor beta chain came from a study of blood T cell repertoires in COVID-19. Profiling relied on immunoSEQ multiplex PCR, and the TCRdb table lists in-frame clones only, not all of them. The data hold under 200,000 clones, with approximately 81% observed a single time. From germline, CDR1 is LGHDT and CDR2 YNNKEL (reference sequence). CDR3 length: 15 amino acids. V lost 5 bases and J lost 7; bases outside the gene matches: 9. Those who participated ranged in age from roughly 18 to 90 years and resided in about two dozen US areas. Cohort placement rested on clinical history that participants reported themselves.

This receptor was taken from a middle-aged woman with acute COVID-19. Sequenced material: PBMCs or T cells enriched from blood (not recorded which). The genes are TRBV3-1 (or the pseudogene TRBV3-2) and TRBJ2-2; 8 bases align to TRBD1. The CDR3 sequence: CASSFGQGLGGELFF. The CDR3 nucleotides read TGTGCCAGCAGCTTCGGACAGGGTTTGGGCGGGGAGCTGTTTTTT.